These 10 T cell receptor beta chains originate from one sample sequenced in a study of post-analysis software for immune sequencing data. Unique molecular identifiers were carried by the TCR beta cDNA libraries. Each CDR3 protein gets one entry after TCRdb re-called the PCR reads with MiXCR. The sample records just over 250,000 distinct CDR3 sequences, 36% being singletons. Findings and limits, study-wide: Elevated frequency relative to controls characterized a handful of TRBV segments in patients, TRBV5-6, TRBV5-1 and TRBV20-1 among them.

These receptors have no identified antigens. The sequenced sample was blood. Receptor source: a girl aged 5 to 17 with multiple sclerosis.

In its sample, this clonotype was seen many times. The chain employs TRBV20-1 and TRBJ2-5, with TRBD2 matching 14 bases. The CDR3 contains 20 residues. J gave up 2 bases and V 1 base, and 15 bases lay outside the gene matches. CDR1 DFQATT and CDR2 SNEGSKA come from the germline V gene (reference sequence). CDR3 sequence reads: CSARVESGTSGGDRQETQYF. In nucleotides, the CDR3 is TGCAGTGCTAGAGTGGAGTCGGGGACTAGCGGGGGCGACCGGCAAGAGACCCAGTACTTC.

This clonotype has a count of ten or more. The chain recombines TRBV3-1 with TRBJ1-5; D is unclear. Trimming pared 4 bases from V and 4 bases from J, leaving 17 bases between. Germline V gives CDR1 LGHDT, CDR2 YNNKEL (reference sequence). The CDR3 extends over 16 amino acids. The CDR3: CASSPTLRVTNQPQHF. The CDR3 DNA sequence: TGTGCCAGCAGCCCAACCCTCAGAGTTACAAATCAGCCCCAGCATTTT.

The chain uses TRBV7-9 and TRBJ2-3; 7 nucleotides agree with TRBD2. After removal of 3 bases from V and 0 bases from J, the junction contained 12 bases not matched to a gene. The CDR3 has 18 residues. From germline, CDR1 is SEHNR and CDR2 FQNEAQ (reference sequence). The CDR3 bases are TGTGCCAGCAGCTTTTCTGGAGGGAGGGATATGAGCACAGATACGCAGTATTTT. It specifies CASSFSGGRDMSTDTQYF.

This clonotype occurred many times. This CDR3 reads CASSLVGSTSGANVLTF. CDR3 DNA: TGCGCCAGCAGCTTGGTAGGGAGCACCTCTGGGGCCAACGTCCTGACTTTC. The V gene is TRBV5-1, the J gene TRBJ2-6, with TRBD2 as a possible D gene (5 bases). The germline V gene encodes CDR1 SGHRS and CDR2 YFSETQ. Trimming removed 0 bases at V and 0 bases at J, with 10 bases between. The CDR3 runs 17 residues.

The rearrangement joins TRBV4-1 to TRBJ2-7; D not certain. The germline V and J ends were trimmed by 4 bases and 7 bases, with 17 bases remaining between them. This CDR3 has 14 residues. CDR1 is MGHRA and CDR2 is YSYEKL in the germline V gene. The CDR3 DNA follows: TGCGCCAGCAGCCTTCGCTTTTCGATTCGTGAGCAGTACTTC. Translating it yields CASSLRFSIREQYF.

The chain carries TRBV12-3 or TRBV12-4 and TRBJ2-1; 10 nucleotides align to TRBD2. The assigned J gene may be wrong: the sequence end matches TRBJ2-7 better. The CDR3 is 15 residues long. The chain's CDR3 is CASSRTSGSYNGQYF. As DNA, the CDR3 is TGTGCCAGCAGTCGGACTAGCGGCTCCTACAATGGGCAGTACTTC.

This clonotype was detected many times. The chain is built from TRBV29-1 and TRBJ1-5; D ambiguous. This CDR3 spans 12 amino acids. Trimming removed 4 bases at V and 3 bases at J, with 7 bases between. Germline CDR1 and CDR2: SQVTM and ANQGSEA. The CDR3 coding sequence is TGCAGCGTTGGGGGTGCCAATCAGCCCCAGCATTTT. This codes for CSVGGANQPQHF.

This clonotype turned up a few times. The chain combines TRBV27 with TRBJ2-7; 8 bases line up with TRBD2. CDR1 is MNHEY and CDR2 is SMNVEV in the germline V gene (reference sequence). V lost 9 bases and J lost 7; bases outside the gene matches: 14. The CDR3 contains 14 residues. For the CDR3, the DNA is TGTGCCAGTCAACGGGGGGGAAATCACAATGAGCAGTACTTC. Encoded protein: CASQRGGNHNEQYF.

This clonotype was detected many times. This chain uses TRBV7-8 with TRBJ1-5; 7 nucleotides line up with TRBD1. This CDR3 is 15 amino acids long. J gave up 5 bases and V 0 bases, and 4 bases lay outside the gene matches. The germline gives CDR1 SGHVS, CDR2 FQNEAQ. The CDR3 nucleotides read TGTGCCAGCAGCTTAGCTTGGCAGGGGGATCAGCCCCAGCATTTT. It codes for CASSLAWQGDQPQHF.

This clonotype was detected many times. The CDR3 coding sequence is TGTGCCAGCAGCTTATGGGGGACTAGCGGAGAAGAGACCCAGTACTTC. It specifies CASSLWGTSGEETQYF. This chain uses TRBV7-2 with TRBJ2-5; 11 bases fit TRBD2. The germline V gene has CDR1 SGHTA and CDR2 FQGNSA. The length of the CDR3 is 16 residues. J lost 3 bases, V lost 2 bases, and 5 bases had no gene match.